A selection of T cell receptor beta chains follows, all from one sample in a study of blood T cells in healthy people across ages. From the 5' RACE reads, TCRdb called clonotypes with MiXCR, one entry per CDR3 protein. This sample carries about 1.1 million distinct CDR3 sequences, approximately 38% of them seen once, and the ten largest clones take about an eighth. Sequencing was done on a sample of blood. Receptor source: a man between 18 and 35 years old in good health. Both conserved end residues are part of each CDR3. Each record gives: J gene, clone size, V gene, D gene, CDR3 DNA, CDR3 protein. D genes are given only for firm matches. Rows give clone size only sometimes, using once, few, many, or a class for an expanded clone.

>TRBJ2-3|many|TRBV7-2|-
TGTGCCAGCAGCTTCATGCGGGATACGCAGTATTTT
CASSFMRDTQYF
>TRBJ1-5|-|TRBV18|-
TGTGCCAGCTCACCGGCGGATGATCAGCCTCAGCATTTT
CASSPADDQPQHF
>TRBJ2-3|few|TRBV6-5|-
TGTGCCAGCAGACCCCTCTGGCGGAGTAATTCAGATACGCAGTATTTT
CASRPLWRSNSDTQYF
>TRBJ2-5|-|TRBV2|-
TGTGCCAGCACAGCTCGGACAGAAGAAGAGACCCAGTACTTC
CASTARTEEETQYF
>TRBJ2-1|-|TRBV20-1|-
TGCAGTGCTAGGCAGATAAACAATGAGCAGTTCTTC
CSARQINNEQFF
>TRBJ1-5|few|TRBV7-2|-
TGTGCCAGCACCCTCCACCCGGGGCAGGGCAATCAGCCCCAGCATTTT
CASTLHPGQGNQPQHF
>TRBJ1-1|few|TRBV12-3/TRBV12-4|-
TGTGCCAGCAGTTTACTTTCCTGGACGGCGAACACTGAAGCTTTCTTT
CASSLLSWTANTEAFF
>TRBJ2-3|few|TRBV12-3/TRBV12-4|-
TGTGCCAGCAGTTTTGGGGGCAAACCCACAGATACGCAGTATTTT
CASSFGGKPTDTQYF
>TRBJ1-5|few|TRBV20-1|-
TGCAGTGCTAGATTCCGAGTCCGACAGGACAATCAGCCCCAGCATTTT
CSARFRVRQDNQPQHF
>TRBJ2-7|-|TRBV6-4|-
TGTGCCAGCAGTGCCCAGACCTCCGGGTACAATGAGCAGTACTTC
CASSAQTSGYNEQYF
>TRBJ2-4|-|TRBV6-6|TRBD2
TGTGCCAGCAGACTAGCGGGGGGGCCGGCCAAAAACATTCAGTACTTC
CASRLAGGPAKNIQYF
>TRBJ1-1|few|TRBV20-1|-
TGCAGTGCTGACAAGAACACTGAAGCTTTCTTT
CSADKNTEAFF
>TRBJ2-7|few|TRBV12-3/TRBV12-4|-
TGTGCCAGCAGTTTAAGTGCCACAGCTAATGAGCAGTACTTC
CASSLSATANEQYF
>TRBJ2-3|many|TRBV7-9|-
TGTGCCAGCAGCTTAACGGTCAGCCTCAGGGCAGATACGCAGTATTTT
CASSLTVSLRADTQYF
>TRBJ1-5|few|TRBV6-4|TRBD1
TGTGCCAGCAGTCCGACAGGGGCAAGCAATCAGCCCCAGCATTTT
CASSPTGASNQPQHF
>TRBJ1-1|few|TRBV14|-
TGTGCCAGCAGCCTGACCCGGGCGGGACGTGAAGCTTTCTTT
CASSLTRAGREAFF
>TRBJ2-2|few|TRBV12-3/TRBV12-4|-
TGTGCCAGTAACTCCGGGAACACCGGGGAGCTGTTTTTT
CASNSGNTGELFF
>TRBJ1-5|few|TRBV4-2|TRBD1
TGTGCCAGCAGCCATCACGACAGGGGCAATCAGCCCCAGCATTTT
CASSHHDRGNQPQHF
>TRBJ2-1|-|TRBV9|-
TGTGCCAGCAGCGTAAATATACCGGATGAGCAGTTCTTC
CASSVNIPDEQFF
>TRBJ2-7|-|TRBV12-3/TRBV12-4|TRBD2
TGTGCCAGCAGGCTGAGCGGGGGAATCCCCAGTGAGCAGTACTTC
CASRLSGGIPSEQYF
>TRBJ2-3|-|TRBV5-1|TRBD1
TGCGCCAGCAGCTCGGGACAGCGAAGCATAGATACGCAGTATTTT
CASSSGQRSIDTQYF
>TRBJ2-7|many|TRBV6-2/TRBV6-3|-
TGTGCCAGCAGTCTGACGACCGGTTCCTACGAGCAGTACTTC
CASSLTTGSYEQYF
>TRBJ1-2|-|TRBV4-1|TRBD1
TGCGCCAGCAGCCGCGGACAGGAGAGTTATTCTAACTATGGCTACACCTTC
CASSRGQESYSNYGYTF
>TRBJ2-7|few|TRBV12-3/TRBV12-4|-
TGTGCCAGCAGTTTACTCGGGACCTCGGAGCAGTACTTC
CASSLLGTSEQYF
>TRBJ1-2|-|TRBV10-3|-
TGTGCCACAGTAGGGGCGGCTGGTGGCTACACCTTC
CATVGAAGGYTF
>TRBJ2-3|-|TRBV5-4|-
TGTGCCAGCAGCCCAAGGGCCGCCACAGATACGCAGTATTTT
CASSPRAATDTQYF
>TRBJ1-2|few|TRBV20-1|TRBD1
TGCAGTGCTAGAGACCGTCCCGGGACAGGGCCTCTTAACTATGGCTACACCTTC
CSARDRPGTGPLNYGYTF
>TRBJ2-1|-|TRBV5-1|-
TGCGCCAGCAGCGTGGGACCGACCAATGAGCAGTTCTTC
CASSVGPTNEQFF
>TRBJ2-7|few|TRBV15|-
TGTGCCACCAGCAGCACTTGGAGAACTTACGAGCAGTACTTC
CATSSTWRTYEQYF
>TRBJ1-5|-|TRBV15|-
TGTGCCACCAGCCTACACAGGGCCGGTCAGCCCCAGCATTTT
CATSLHRAGQPQHF
>TRBJ1-4|-|TRBV7-9|-
TGTGCCAGCAGCCCTCCGGGTAGCGCGAATGAAAACCTGTTTTTT
CASSPPGSANENLFF
>TRBJ2-5|-|TRBV12-3/TRBV12-4|-
TGTGCCAGCAGTTCTGGACAGTCCGTGCGAGAGACCCAGTACTTC
CASSSGQSVRETQYF
>TRBJ1-2|-|TRBV6-6|-
TGTGCCAGCAGTTACTACGGGGTGTCGGGTGGCTACACCTTC
CASSYYGVSGGYTF
>TRBJ2-3|many|TRBV4-3|TRBD1
TGCGCCAGCAGCCAAGAGACCTACAGGGGAACTACGCAGTATTTT
CASSQETYRGTTQYF
>TRBJ1-1|few|TRBV12-3/TRBV12-4|TRBD1
TGTGCCACTGGACAGGCCTATCGAGCTTTCTTT
CATGQAYRAFF
>TRBJ1-4|-|TRBV28|-
TGTGCCAGCAGCTCCGGATGGGCGGCTAATGAAAAACTGTTTTTT
CASSSGWAANEKLFF
>TRBJ2-7|-|TRBV20-1|-
TGCAGTGCTAGAGATGAGCAGGGGAATTCAGGGGAGCAGTACTTC
CSARDEQGNSGEQYF
>TRBJ1-6|few|TRBV7-2|-
TGTGCCAGCAGCTTGGGCCTCTCGGATAATTCACCCCTCCACTTT
CASSLGLSDNSPLHF
>TRBJ2-7|many|TRBV7-9|-
TGTGCCACCAACGTTGGCAAATCCTACGAGCAGTACTTC
CATNVGKSYEQYF
>TRBJ2-3|few|TRBV30|TRBD1
TGTGCCTGGACGAGAGGGACAGGCCGCACAGATACGCAGTATTTT
CAWTRGTGRTDTQYF
>TRBJ1-4|-|TRBV7-2|-
TGTGCCAGCAGCTTAAGGGAAATATGGTCGGCAACTAATGAAAAACTGTTTTTT
CASSLREIWSATNEKLFF
>TRBJ1-2|-|TRBV6-1|-
TGTGCCAGCAGTGCCGGACCTGCTAACTATGGCTACACCTTC
CASSAGPANYGYTF
>TRBJ1-4|-|TRBV28|-
TGTGCCAGCAGTTCCAGTACAGCCGATGGTGAAAAACTGTTTTTT
CASSSSTADGEKLFF
>TRBJ1-4|-|TRBV12-3/TRBV12-4|-
TGTGCCAGCAGCTGGGCAGGGATAGGAGAAAAACTGTTTTTT
CASSWAGIGEKLFF
>TRBJ1-2|many|TRBV29-1|-
TGCAGCGTTGAAGCCTCTAACTATGGCTACACCTTC
CSVEASNYGYTF